This TCR beta chain was retrieved from a study of cytomegalovirus exposure and HLA in healthy donors. Study background: The approximately 120 validation repertoires were reported in a later analysis to have been generated on the same platform as the approximately 700 first-cohort repertoires.

The CDR3 contains 13 residues. The germline V gene encodes CDR1 MNHEY and CDR2 SVGAGI. Trimming stripped 6 bases from V and 1 base from J, with 9 bases between. Generated by immunoSEQ multiplex PCR, the TCRdb table keeps only in-frame clones and is missing some. Here the sample spans fewer than 250,000 clones, around 86% being singletons. A word on this clone: The antigen is not known.

Study outcomes and limitations: Diagnosis of cytomegalovirus status made by the classifier reportedly showed high specificity and sensitivity. TCR beta chains numbering more than 150 were designated cytomegalovirus-associated. TCR sequences were mostly rare, though some public TCRs occurred in many donors.

The clonotype comes from a woman under 30 in good health and CMV-seronegative. The chain has TRBV6-5 and TRBJ2-5; TRBD1 is a possible D gene (5 bases). The sample was PBMCs. The CDR3 DNA sequence: TGTGCCAGCAGCCGGACATCCCAAGAGACCCAGTACTTC. This translates into CASSRTSQETQYF.